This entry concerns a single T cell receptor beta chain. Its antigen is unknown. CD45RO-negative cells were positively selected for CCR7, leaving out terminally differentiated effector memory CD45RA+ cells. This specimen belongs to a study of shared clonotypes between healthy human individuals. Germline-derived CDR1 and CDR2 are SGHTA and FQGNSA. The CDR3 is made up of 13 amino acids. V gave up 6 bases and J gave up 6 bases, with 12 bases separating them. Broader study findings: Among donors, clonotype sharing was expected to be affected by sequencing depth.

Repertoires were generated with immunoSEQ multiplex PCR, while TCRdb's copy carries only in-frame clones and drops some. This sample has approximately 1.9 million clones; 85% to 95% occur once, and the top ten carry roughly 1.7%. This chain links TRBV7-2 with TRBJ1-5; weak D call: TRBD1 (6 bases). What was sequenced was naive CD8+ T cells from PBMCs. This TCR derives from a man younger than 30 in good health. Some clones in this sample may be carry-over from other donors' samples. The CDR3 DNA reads TGTGCCAGCAGACAAGACAGGCTTCAGCCCCAGCATTTT. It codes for CASRQDRLQPQHF.